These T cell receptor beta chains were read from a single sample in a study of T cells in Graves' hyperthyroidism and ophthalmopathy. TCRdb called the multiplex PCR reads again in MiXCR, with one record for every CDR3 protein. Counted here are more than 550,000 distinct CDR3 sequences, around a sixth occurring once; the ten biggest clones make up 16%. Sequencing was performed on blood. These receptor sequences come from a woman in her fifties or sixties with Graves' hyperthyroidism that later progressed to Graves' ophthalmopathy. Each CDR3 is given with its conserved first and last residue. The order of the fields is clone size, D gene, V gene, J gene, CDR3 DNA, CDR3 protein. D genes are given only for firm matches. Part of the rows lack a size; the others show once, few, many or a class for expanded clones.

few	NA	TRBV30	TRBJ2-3	TGTGCCTGGACATGGGGGGTCTCCACAGATACGCAGTATTTT	CAWTWGVSTDTQYF
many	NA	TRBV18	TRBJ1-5	TGTGCCAGCTCACCACCAGGGTCGGATCAGCCCCAGCATTTT	CASSPPGSDQPQHF
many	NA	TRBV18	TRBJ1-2	TGTGCCAGCTCACCCATTATGGGGACAAATGGCTACACCTTC	CASSPIMGTNGYTF
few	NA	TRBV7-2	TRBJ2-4	TGTGCCAGCAGCCTCCGGGCTATTCAGTACTTC	CASSLRAIQYF
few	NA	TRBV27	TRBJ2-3	TGTGCCAGCAGTTCCCTCGGATGGAGCACAGATACGCAGTATTTT	CASSSLGWSTDTQYF
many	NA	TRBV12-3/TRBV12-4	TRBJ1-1	TGTGCCAGCATTAAAGGGGACACTGAAGCTTTCTTT	CASIKGDTEAFF
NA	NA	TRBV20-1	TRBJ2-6	TGCAGTGCCCATTCATCCTCTGGGGCCAACGTCCTGACTTTC	CSAHSSSGANVLTF
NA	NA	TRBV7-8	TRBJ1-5	TGTGGCAGCAGCTTAGGTGTAGGGGACAATCAGCCCCAGCATTTT	CGSSLGVGDNQPQHF
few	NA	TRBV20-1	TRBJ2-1	TGCAGTGCTAGGCGCCCTTACAATGAGCAGTTCTTC	CSARRPYNEQFF
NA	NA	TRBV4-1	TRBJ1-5	TGCGCCAGCAGCCTTTTTCTCGGGACAAACCAGCCCCAGCATTTT	CASSLFLGTNQPQHF
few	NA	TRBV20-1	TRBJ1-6	TGCAGTGCTGGAAGTGGTGTGGATTCACCCCTCCACTTT	CSAGSGVDSPLHF
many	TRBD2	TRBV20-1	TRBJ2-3	TGCAGTGCTAGGCTAGCGGGGGCTTTAAGCACAGATACGCAGTATTTT	CSARLAGALSTDTQYF
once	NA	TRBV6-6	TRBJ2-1	TGTGCCAGCAGTTACTCCTCCGGAGGATTTGACCCCCTCAGCTCCTACAATGAGCAGTTCTTC	CASSYSSGGFDPLSSYNEQFF
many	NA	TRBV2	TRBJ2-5	TGTGCCAGTGGGATAGACAGATACCAAGAGACCCAGTACTTC	CASGIDRYQETQYF
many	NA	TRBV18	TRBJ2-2	TGTGCCAGCTCACCGTCATCGGACACCGGGGAGCTGTTTTTT	CASSPSSDTGELFF
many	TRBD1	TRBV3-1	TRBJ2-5	TGTGCCAGCAGCCCCTACAGGGGGAGCGAGACCCAGTACTTC	CASSPYRGSETQYF
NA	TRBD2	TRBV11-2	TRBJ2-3	TGTGCCAGCAGCTTTTCGGCTAGCGGGGGCACAGATACGCAGTATTTT	CASSFSASGGTDTQYF
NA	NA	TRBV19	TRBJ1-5	TGTGCCAGTAGTATGGTCGGGGATTCGCCCCAGCATTTT	CASSMVGDSPQHF
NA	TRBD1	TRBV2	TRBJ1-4	TGTGCCAGCAGTGACCAGGGGGCGCCGGCCGAAAAACTGTTTTTT	CASSDQGAPAEKLFF
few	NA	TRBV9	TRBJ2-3	TGTGCCAGCAGTCCCCCCCCTTTAGCCGACACAGATACGCAGTATTTT	CASSPPPLADTDTQYF
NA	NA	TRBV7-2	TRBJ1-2	TGTGCCAGCAGCTCTCCGGGACACCATTATGGCTACACCTTC	CASSSPGHHYGYTF
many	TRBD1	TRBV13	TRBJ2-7	TGTGCCAGCAGCCAAGTTGGGACAGCAATGAACGAGCAGTACTTC	CASSQVGTAMNEQYF
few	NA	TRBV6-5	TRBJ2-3	TGTGCCAGCAGTTACTCGGTGGGAAATACGCAGTATTTT	CASSYSVGNTQYF
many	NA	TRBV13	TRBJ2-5	TGTGCCAGCAGCTTCATGGACAGCCCAAGAGGGCAGTACTTC	CASSFMDSPRGQYF
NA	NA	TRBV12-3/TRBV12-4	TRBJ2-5	TGTGCCAGCAGTTTCCGTTCTAGAGAGACCCAGTACTTC	CASSFRSRETQYF
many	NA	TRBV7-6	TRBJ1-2	TGTGCCAGCAGCTTAGCGGAGGGGGCTAACTATGGCTACACCTTC	CASSLAEGANYGYTF
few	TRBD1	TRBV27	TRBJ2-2	TGTGCCAGCAGCCCGAACACCGGGACAGGCCCCGGGGAGCTGTTTTTT	CASSPNTGTGPGELFF
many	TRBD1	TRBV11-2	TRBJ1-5	TGTGCCAGCAGTCGGACAGGGGACAATCAGCCCCAGCATTTT	CASSRTGDNQPQHF
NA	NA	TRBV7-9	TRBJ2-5	TGTGCCAGCAGCTTAGGTGTGCACAGGGAAGAGACCCAGTACTTC	CASSLGVHREETQYF
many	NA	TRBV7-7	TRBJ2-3	TGTGCTAGCAGCTCTTCGGGGTTCACAGATACGCAGTATTTT	CASSSSGFTDTQYF
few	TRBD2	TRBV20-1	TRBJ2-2	TGCAGTGCCTCGGGACTAGCGGGGTGGGGTCACACCGGGGAGCTGTTTTTT	CSASGLAGWGHTGELFF
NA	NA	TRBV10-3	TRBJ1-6	TGTGCCATCAGTGAGAGTGACGGCGCCCATAATTCACCCCTCCACTTT	CAISESDGAHNSPLHF
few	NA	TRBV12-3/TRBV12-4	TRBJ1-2	TGTGCCAGCAGCCGCGAAGGGAGGTTGTCGGACTATGGCTACACCTTC	CASSREGRLSDYGYTF
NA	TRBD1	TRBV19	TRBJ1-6	TGTGCCAGTACCGGACAGGGTGGTCCCTCACCCCTCCACTTT	CASTGQGGPSPLHF
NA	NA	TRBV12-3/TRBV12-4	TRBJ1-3	TGTGCCACCCCACACTGGGACACCCGCTCTGGAAACACCATATATTTT	CATPHWDTRSGNTIYF
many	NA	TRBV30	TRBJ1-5	TGTGCCTGGAGGCCGACTGGGGGGTATAGCAATCAGCCCCAGCATTTT	CAWRPTGGYSNQPQHF
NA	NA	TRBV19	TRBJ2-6	TGTGCCAGTAGTATTACGGGGTTCGGGGCCAACGTCCTGACTTTC	CASSITGFGANVLTF
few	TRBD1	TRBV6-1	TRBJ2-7	TGTGCCAGCAAACGGGACAGGGACACCCACGAGCAGTACTTC	CASKRDRDTHEQYF
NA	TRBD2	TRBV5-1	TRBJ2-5	TGCGCCAGCAGCTTGGGGGAGAGCGGGGGCCTCCAAGAGACCCAGTACTTC	CASSLGESGGLQETQYF
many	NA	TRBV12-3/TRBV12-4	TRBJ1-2	TGTGCCAGCAGTTTAGGAGACACTAACTATGGCTACACCTTC	CASSLGDTNYGYTF
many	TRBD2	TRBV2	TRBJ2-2	TGTGCCAGCAAAACGGGACTAGCGTTCACCGGGGAGCTGTTTTTT	CASKTGLAFTGELFF
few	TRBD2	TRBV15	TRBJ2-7	TGTGCCACCAGCAGAGAAGGATCTAGCGGGATATACTACGAGCAGTACTTC	CATSREGSSGIYYEQYF
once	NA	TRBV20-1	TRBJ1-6	TGCAGTGCTAGAGATCGGGGGGTTTCACCCCTCCACTTT	CSARDRGVSPLHF
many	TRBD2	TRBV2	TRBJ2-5	TGTGCCAGCAGTGAAAAGCGGGTTAGCGGGGGGGCGTCAGAGACCCAGTACTTC	CASSEKRVSGGASETQYF
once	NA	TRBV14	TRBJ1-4	TGTGCCAGCAGCCCCGTAGTCCCGTATGAAAAACTGTTTTTT	CASSPVVPYEKLFF
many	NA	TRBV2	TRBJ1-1	TGTGCCAGCACCGAGGACCCCTCGGCTGAAGCTTTCTTT	CASTEDPSAEAFF
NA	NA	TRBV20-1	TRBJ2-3	TGCAGTGCTAGAGATTTAGACCGAGCCACAGATACGCAGTATTTT	CSARDLDRATDTQYF
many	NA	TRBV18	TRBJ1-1	TGTGCCAGCTCATCGGGCGGCGTTGAGAACACTGAAGCTTTCTTT	CASSSGGVENTEAFF
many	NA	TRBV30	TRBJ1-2	TGTGCTGGAGGTCGGTCTCAATATGGCTACACCTTC	CAGGRSQYGYTF
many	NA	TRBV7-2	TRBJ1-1	TGTGCCAGCAGCTTATTGGCGAGGGGGTTTGAAGCTTTCTTT	CASSLLARGFEAFF
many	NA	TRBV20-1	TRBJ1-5	TGCAGTGCTAACCGACAGGGCAATCAGCCCCAGCATTTT	CSANRQGNQPQHF
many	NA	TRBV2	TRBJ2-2	TGTGCCAGCAGTAACGGACGAGCCGGGGAGCTGTTTTTT	CASSNGRAGELFF